Included here is one T cell receptor beta chain sequence, with context. What it recognizes is unknown. CDR1 is SNHLY, CDR2 FYNNEI, per germline. There are 12 residues in the CDR3. Trimming stripped 3 bases from V and 6 bases from J, with 8 bases between. These data are taken from a study of T cell responses to AZD1222 COVID-19 vaccine. Sequencing used immunoSEQ multiplex PCR; TCRdb keeps in-frame clones, though not all of them. The table shows approximately 150,000 clones, with more than 80% occurring only once. The study, taken as a whole, reports: Reports indicate that nearly half of spike-specific TCRs are directed at unmutated variant regions. A mostly white British donor set with more females was recruited, and clonal diversity was possibly underestimated. Vaccine-associated CD4 TCRs spanned spike, dominant at 160-218 and 743-854.

This TCR was recovered from an adult in good health. J is TRBJ1-2 and V is TRBV2; D unresolved. The sample was peripheral blood, taken on day 0 of AZD1222 vaccination. This CDR3 reads CASSEAGDGYTF. For the CDR3, the DNA is TGTGCCAGCAGTGAGGCCGGGGATGGCTACACCTTC.